This TCR beta chain was identified in a study of T cell repertoires in cytomegalovirus infection. Study overall: Selection of CMV epitopes for the study included recently identified HLA-C-restricted and well-studied HLA-B-restricted ones. Based on public TCR beta signatures, there were indications of CMV infection and of a matching HLA type. Study-wide points: Using cumulative public TCR beta family frequency, the authors identified those who carried CMV together with the relevant HLA. The ex vivo response showed dominance by HLA-C-restricted CMV-specific TCR beta clonotypes.

A single record per CDR3 protein comes from TCRdb applying MiXCR to the reads. This sample carries about 480,000 distinct CDR3 sequences, around 35% of them seen once, and the ten largest clones take roughly 15%. This clonotype was seen many times. Its target is not known. The germline V gene encodes CDR1 SGHVS and CDR2 FQNEAQ. V dropped 4 bases and J dropped 6 bases, with 27 bases sitting between them. CDR3 length: 18 amino acids. The starting material was cultured PBMCs, obtained from culture after CMV antigen stimulation. The TCR originated in a human donor in good health (CMV status not recorded). Some clones in this sample may be carry-over from other donors' samples. The chain combines TRBV7-8 with TRBJ1-1; no clear D gene. The CDR3 nucleotides read TGTGCCAGCAGCTCAAGCGGCCCCTCTCGGTTGGCCGGGTCTGAAGCTTTCTTT. It codes for CASSSSGPSRLAGSEAFF.